The sequence of this TCR beta chain was determined in a study of cytomegalovirus exposure and HLA in healthy donors. General study results and limits: Across donors, most TCRs were seen rarely, yet some public ones were widespread.

Sequenced by immunoSEQ multiplex PCR; TCRdb stores in-frame clones only, minus some. The profile shows about 120,000 clones, 86% of them singletons. Trimming left V 1 base short and J 2 bases short, with 10 bases between. This CDR3 comprises 15 residues. Germline V gene lookup returns CDR1 SGHTA and CDR2 FQGNSA. As for this clone: What it recognizes is unknown.

Sequencing was performed on PBMCs. This clonotype originated in a man in his late teens or twenties in good health and CMV-seronegative. The J gene is TRBJ2-3, the V gene TRBV7-2, with D possibly being TRBD2 (6 bases). The CDR3 reads CASSLGSGPTDTQYF. In nucleotides, the CDR3 is TGTGCCAGCAGCTTAGGGAGCGGGCCCACAGATACGCAGTATTTT.